One and the same sample provided the 30 T cell receptor beta chains below, sequenced in a study of blood T cells in healthy people across ages. PCR was performed a second time for roughly 6 to 12 cycles using a sample-barcoded 5' primer and a J-beta primer mix. TCRdb re-derived calls from the 5' RACE reads in MiXCR, one entry per CDR3 protein. The table has fewer than 1.5 million distinct CDR3 sequences, around 39% seen once; the top ten hold 7.9%. Sequencing was carried out using blood. The receptor source for this set is a woman under 30 in good health.

Worth noting for this clonotype: Its ends do not fully match the called genes, so a read error is possible. The chain recombines TRBV27 with TRBJ2-3; D may be TRBD2 (6 bases). The CDR3 runs to 16 residues. The germline gives CDR1 MNHEY, CDR2 SMNVEV (reference sequence). The CDR3 nucleotides are TGTGCCAGCAGTCTCGGACAAGCGGGCGGCACAGATACGCGGTATTTT. Translated: CASSLGQAGGTDTRYF.

The V call is TRBV20-1, the J call TRBJ2-3, with D possibly TRBD2 on 6 matching bases. V was shortened by 7 bases and J by 1 base, with 18 bases between the two germline ends. CDR1 DFQATT and CDR2 SNEGSKA come from the germline V gene (reference sequence). The length of the CDR3 is 15 residues. CDR3 sequence: CSVPGWGGGTDTQYF. The CDR3 DNA follows: TGCAGTGTCCCTGGTTGGGGCGGGGGCACAGATACGCAGTATTTT.

This clonotype was observed a handful of times. This rearrangement joins TRBV10-3 to TRBJ1-2; D possibly corresponds to TRBD1 (6 bases). In germline, CDR1 is ENHRY, CDR2 SYGVKD. V was pared by 6 bases and J by 2 bases, with 13 bases between. The CDR3 has 14 residues. The CDR3 DNA is TGTGCCATCAGGGGGGCAGGGGAGAACTATGGCTACACCTTC. Translation: CAIRGAGENYGYTF.

This chain links TRBV30 with TRBJ1-2; D gene unclear. CDR1 is GTSNPN and CDR2 is SVGIG in the germline V gene (reference sequence). Trimming took off 2 bases at V and 8 bases at J, with 9 bases between the two ends. The CDR3 totals 11 residues. The CDR3 nucleotides are TGTGCCTGGAGTCCGAGCCCCGGCTACACCTTC. Its protein is CAWSPSPGYTF.

The chain uses TRBV9 and TRBJ2-1; unclear D gene. Trimming shortened V by 1 base and J by 4 bases, and 6 bases separated the two germline ends. Per the germline V gene, CDR1 is SGDLS and CDR2 is YYNGEE. The length of the CDR3 is 13 residues. CDR3 region: CASSVNGYNEQFF. CDR3 in DNA: TGTGCCAGCAGCGTAAATGGGTACAATGAGCAGTTCTTC.

Comments on this clonotype: A single base separates this from a much larger clone, so it may be a read error. The rearrangement joins TRBV21-1 to TRBJ1-5; the table gives TRBD1 as D, unverified against the DNA. TRBV21-1 is labeled a pseudogene. The length of the CDR3 is 17 residues. The CDR3: CASNQPETGNSDQPQHF. CDR3 coding DNA: TGTGCCAGCAACCAGCCCGAGACAGGGAATAGCGATCAGCCCCAGCATTTT.

This chain links TRBV6-1 with TRBJ2-7; a possible D gene is TRBD2 (5 bases). CDR1 MNHNS and CDR2 SASEGT come from the germline V gene. V was clipped by 4 bases and J by 3 bases, with 10 bases between them. CDR3 length: 13 residues. As DNA, the CDR3 is TGTGCCAGCAGTGGCCGGGAAGACTACGAGCAGTACTTC. It translates to CASSGREDYEQYF.

The chain employs TRBV5-1 and TRBJ2-1; TRBD2 matches 8 bases. Germline loops: CDR1 SGHRS, CDR2 YFSETQ. The CDR3 sequence is 17 residues long. Germline trimming cut 3 bases from V and 5 bases from J; bases unmatched to any gene: 13. CDR3 DNA sequence: TGCGCCAGCAGCTCGACTAGCGCTGACGAGGGCCACAATGAGCAGTTCTTC. Its protein product is CASSSTSADEGHNEQFF.

This clonotype has just a few counts. The chain joins TRBV10-2 to TRBJ2-7, with D possibly TRBD1 on 7 matching bases. V lost 7 bases and J 1 base, leaving 20 bases between the germline ends. The germline gives CDR1 WSHSY, CDR2 SAAADI. The CDR3 runs 16 residues. The DNA of the CDR3 is TGCGCCAGCACCGCGGGACAGCCTACATATTCCTACGAGCAGTACTTC. This translates into CASTAGQPTYSYEQYF.

The rearrangement uses TRBV27 and TRBJ1-1; D gene ambiguous. The CDR3 length is 16 residues. Trimming removed 0 bases at V and 4 bases at J, with 15 bases between. CDR1 MNHEY and CDR2 SMNVEV come from the germline V gene (reference sequence). The CDR3: CASSLSGKSVITEAFF. The CDR3 coding sequence is TGTGCCAGCAGTTTATCCGGAAAGAGCGTTATCACTGAAGCTTTCTTT.

J is TRBJ1-1 and V is TRBV3-1, with 8 positions matching TRBD1. Losses at the gene ends were 4 bases for V and 0 bases for J; bases not matched to a gene: 13. There are 18 residues in the CDR3. Germline assignment: CDR1 LGHDT and CDR2 YNNKEL (reference sequence). The CDR3 region has the DNA TGTGCCAGCAGCCCTCGCCTCCGGGACAGGACCATGAACACTGAAGCTTTCTTT. It encodes CASSPRLRDRTMNTEAFF.

This clonotype has more than one count but fewer than ten. This rearrangement joins TRBV3-1 to TRBJ1-4; no clear D. The CDR3 has 16 residues. In germline, CDR1 is LGHDT, CDR2 YNNKEL (reference sequence). Trimming took 0 bases from V and 7 from J, leaving 15 bases between them. This CDR3 is CASSQDRTRRPEKLFF. The CDR3 DNA reads as TGTGCCAGCAGCCAAGATCGGACCCGACGTCCTGAAAAACTGTTTTTT.

The chain uses TRBV2 and TRBJ1-6, with D unresolved. Germline V gene lookup returns CDR1 SNHLY and CDR2 FYNNEI. The CDR3 sequence is 15 residues long. V was shortened by 6 bases and J by 4 bases, with 13 bases between the two germline ends. The CDR3 DNA sequence: TGTGCCAGCAGCAGAGGTGGGGAGTATAATTCACCCCTCCACTTT. It specifies CASSRGGEYNSPLHF.

In this sample, this clonotype turned up a few times. This CDR3 is CASRLNDGYTF. The CDR3 DNA is TGTGCCAGCAGATTGAATGATGGCTACACCTTC. V gene TRBV25-1 combines with J gene TRBJ1-2, with D hard to call. Germline lookup yields CDR1 MGHDK and CDR2 SYGVNS. The V end lost 6 bases, the J end lost 6 bases, and 8 bases lay between the germline ends. The CDR3 loop spans 11 amino acids.

This clonotype was observed many times. The chain employs TRBV2 and TRBJ2-5, with D unclear. The CDR3 length is 12 residues. The V end lost 2 bases, the J end lost 0 bases, and 1 base lay between the germline ends. Germline V CDR1 and CDR2: SNHLY, FYNNEI. The CDR3 nucleotides read TGTGCCAGCAGTGAAAACCAAGAGACCCAGTACTTC. This gives the protein CASSENQETQYF.

This chain's CDR3 is CAWSAGNYGYTF. For the CDR3, the DNA is TGTGCCTGGAGTGCTGGGAACTATGGCTACACCTTC. The chain carries TRBV30 and TRBJ1-2; D not certain. The CDR3 sequence is 12 residues long. The V end was cut by 1 base, the J end by 2 bases, with 5 bases between. Germline V gene sequence: CDR1 GTSNPN, CDR2 SVGIG (reference sequence).

This clonotype was observed a handful of times. The gene calls are TRBV7-3 and TRBJ2-5; no reliable D call. Germline V gene data show CDR1 as SGHTA and CDR2 as FQGTGA. The CDR3 consists of 13 residues. V lost 1 base and J 4 bases, leaving 7 bases between the germline ends. CDR3 amino acids: CASSLIVGETQYF. The CDR3 bases are TGTGCCAGCAGCTTAATTGTGGGAGAGACCCAGTACTTC. The full variable domain, with the rest looked up from reference TRBV7-3 and TRBJ2-5, is GAGVSQTPSNKVTEKGKYVELRCDPISGHTALYWYRQSLGQGPEFLIYFQGTGAADDSGLPNDRFFAVRPEGSVSTLKIQRTERGDSAVYLCASSLIVGETQYFGPGTRLLVL.

The chain employs TRBV19 and TRBJ2-7; 7 bases fit TRBD1. This CDR3 spans 15 amino acids. V lost 3 bases to trimming and J lost 0 bases; unmatched junction nucleotides: 5. Germline V CDR1 and CDR2: LNHDA, SQIVND (reference sequence). Written as DNA, the CDR3 is TGTGCCAGTAGTATGGGGACAGCGAACTCCTACGAGCAGTACTTC. Translated, it gives CASSMGTANSYEQYF.

This clonotype was observed a handful of times. The chain uses TRBV7-2 and TRBJ2-7, with 8 bases aligning to TRBD2. CDR3 length: 18 amino acids. The germline gives CDR1 SGHTA, CDR2 FQGNSA. Unmatched junction bases numbered 15, after V lost 5 bases and J lost 0 bases. The CDR3 region has the DNA TGTGCCAGCAGCCCCTGGGATGTAGCGGGGCCTAGCTCCTACGAGCAGTACTTC. Protein sequence: CASSPWDVAGPSSYEQYF. The whole variable domain, filled in from reference TRBV7-2 and TRBJ2-7, reads GAGVSQSPSNKVTEKGKDVELRCDPISGHTALYWYRQSLGQGLEFLIYFQGNSAPDKSGLPSDRFSAERTGGSVSTLTIQRTQQEDSAVYLCASSPWDVAGPSSYEQYFGPGTRLTVT.

The sample holds a few counts of this clonotype. The chain carries TRBV20-1 and TRBJ2-7, with D tentatively TRBD2 (6 bases). The CDR3 spans 14 residues. Germline CDR1 reads DFQATT; CDR2 reads SNEGSKA (reference sequence). V lost 3 bases and J lost 1, with 13 bases in between. Written as DNA, the CDR3 is TGCAGTGCTAGCAACCGGGACTGGTCCTACGAGCAGTACTTC. It specifies CSASNRDWSYEQYF.

The sample holds one count of this clonotype. At one end the junction does not follow the germline gene, possibly because of a read error. The chain carries TRBV30 and TRBJ2-1; D is unclear. The CDR3 runs 15 residues. CDR1 and CDR2 (germline): GTSNPN, SVGIG (reference sequence). The CDR3 DNA follows: TGTGCCTGGGCCTCTCGCCGGGCTGGCTACAACGAGCAGTTCTTC. Its translation is CAWASRRAGYNEQFF.

The chain has TRBV10-3 and TRBJ2-7, with D unresolved. V was clipped by 10 bases and J by 0 bases, with 16 bases between them. Germline V gene data show CDR1 as ENHRY and CDR2 as SYGVKD. The CDR3 is 14 residues long. CDR3 amino acids: CATRLQANSYEQYF. The CDR3, as DNA: TGTGCCACCCGACTCCAGGCCAACTCCTACGAGCAGTACTTC.

This chain links TRBV18 with TRBJ1-5; 8 bases are shared with TRBD1. This CDR3 comprises 19 residues. V lost 3 bases to trimming and J lost 0 bases; unmatched junction nucleotides: 13. The germline CDR1 and CDR2 sequences are KGHSH and LQKENI. The CDR3 DNA sequence: TGTGCCAGCTCACCGACCGACAGGGGCCTGGAATATAGCAATCAGCCCCAGCATTTT. As protein: CASSPTDRGLEYSNQPQHF.

The chain has TRBV7-2 and TRBJ2-7, with D possibly TRBD2 on 6 matching bases. In germline, CDR1 is SGHTA, CDR2 FQGNSA. V was clipped by 1 base and J by 1 base, with 14 bases between them. The CDR3 runs to 16 residues. CDR3 nucleotide sequence: TGTGCCAGCAGCTTAGTACCCACCGCGGGGTCCTACGAGCAGTACTTC. Its translation is CASSLVPTAGSYEQYF.

This clonotype was counted between two and nine times. The rearrangement links TRBV7-9 to TRBJ2-7; D is perhaps TRBD2 (5 bases). The CDR3 loop spans 14 amino acids. Germline V gene lookup returns CDR1 SEHNR and CDR2 FQNEAQ (reference sequence). Between the trimmed V and J ends, which lost 3 bases and 5 bases, there was a span of 14 bases. For the CDR3, the DNA is TGTGCCAGCAGCTTTGCTAGCCCGGGTGACGAGCAGTACTTC. Translation: CASSFASPGDEQYF.

This clonotype occurred a few times. The chain recombines TRBV29-1 with TRBJ1-4; D is unclear. Germline CDR1 reads SQVTM; CDR2 reads ANQGSEA. The V and J ends lost 3 bases and 0 bases respectively, with 8 bases between them. The CDR3 is 14 amino acids. CDR3 coding DNA: TGCAGCGTTGATTCGGTTGCAACTAATGAAAAACTGTTTTTT. It codes for CSVDSVATNEKLFF. Complete variable domain (other parts from reference TRBV29-1 and TRBJ1-4): SAVISQKPSRDICQRGTSLTIQCQVDSQVTMMFWYRQQPGQSLTLIATANQGSEATYESGFVIDKFPISRPNLTFSTLTVSNMSPEDSSIYLCSVDSVATNEKLFFGSGTQLSVL.

There are a few counts of this clonotype. The genes are TRBV12-5 and TRBJ2-1, with D unresolved. Trimming pared 2 bases from V and 10 bases from J, leaving 15 bases between. There are 14 residues in the CDR3. Germline V gene data show CDR1 as LGHNT and CDR2 as FRNRAP. CDR3 region: CASGLPPKGSEQFF. CDR3 nucleotide sequence: TGTGCTAGTGGTTTGCCCCCCAAGGGCTCCGAGCAGTTCTTC.

This sequence joins TRBV9 and TRBJ2-1; 7 bases line up with TRBD1. Germline V CDR1 and CDR2: SGDLS, YYNGEE. V trimming: 3 bases; J trimming: 3 bases; junction bases outside the gene matches: 15. This CDR3 has 18 residues. The CDR3 sequence: CASSANSFRDSLYNEQFF. CDR3 nucleotide sequence: TGTGCCAGCAGCGCCAACTCTTTCCGGGACAGTCTCTACAATGAGCAGTTCTTC.

The chain recombines TRBV12-3 or TRBV12-4 with TRBJ1-1; TRBD1 might be the D (6 bases). V was trimmed by 7 bases and J by 11 bases, leaving 20 bases between them. The CDR3 loop spans 13 amino acids. CDR3 nucleotides: TGTGCCAGCACCAATTCCGGACAGTCTAGGGCTTTCTTT. Amino acid sequence: CASTNSGQSRAFF.

The chain combines TRBV4-1 with TRBJ2-7; maybe TRBD2 (6 bases). Trimming pared 0 bases from V and 7 bases from J, leaving 19 bases between. This CDR3 region has 16 residues. Germline-derived CDR1 and CDR2 are MGHRA and YSYEKL. The CDR3 sequence is CASSQESRGFLNEQYF. CDR3 in DNA: TGCGCCAGCAGCCAAGAATCGCGGGGCTTTTTAAATGAGCAGTACTTC.